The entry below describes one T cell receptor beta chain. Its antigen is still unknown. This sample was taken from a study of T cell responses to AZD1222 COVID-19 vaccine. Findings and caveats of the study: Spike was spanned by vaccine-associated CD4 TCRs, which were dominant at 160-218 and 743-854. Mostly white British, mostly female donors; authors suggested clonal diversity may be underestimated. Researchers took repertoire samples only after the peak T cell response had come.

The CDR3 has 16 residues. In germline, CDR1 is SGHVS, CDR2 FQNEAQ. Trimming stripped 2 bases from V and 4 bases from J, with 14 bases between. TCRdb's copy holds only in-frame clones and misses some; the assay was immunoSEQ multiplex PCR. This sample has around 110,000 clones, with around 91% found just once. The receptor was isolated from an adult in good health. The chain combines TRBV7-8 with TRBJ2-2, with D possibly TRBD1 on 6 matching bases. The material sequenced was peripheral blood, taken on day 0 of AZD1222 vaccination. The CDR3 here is CASSLPGQTRTGELFF. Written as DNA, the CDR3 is TGTGCCAGCAGCTTACCCGGACAGACCCGCACCGGGGAGCTGTTTTTT.